These T cell receptor beta chains were read from a single sample in a study of shared clonotypes between healthy human individuals. The assay was immunoSEQ multiplex PCR, and TCRdb's table has in-frame clones only and misses some. The sample holds 980,000 or so clones; over 75% are singletons and the top ten take approximately 1.5%. Sequences were obtained from memory CD4+ T cells sorted from blood. The receptors derive from a young man in good health. The CDR3 runs from the conserved cysteine through the conserved F or W. D genes are given only for firm matches. The listing skips clone size in some rows; elsewhere it reads once, few, many or a size class.

>.|TRBJ1-1|TRBV6-6|.
CASSYSVGGGTEAFF
TGTGCCAGCAGTTACTCAGTTGGGGGAGGCACTGAAGCTTTCTTT
>TRBD2|TRBJ2-1|TRBV19|few
CASSPWTSDEQFF
TGTGCCAGTAGTCCCTGGACTAGTGATGAGCAGTTCTTC
>.|TRBJ1-6|TRBV28|.
CASSPINSPLHF
TGTGCCAGCAGTCCAATTAATTCACCCCTCCACTTT
>.|TRBJ2-2|TRBV9|.
CASSFQSNTGELFF
TGTGCCAGCAGCTTCCAATCGAACACCGGGGAGCTGTTTTTT
>.|TRBJ2-2|TRBV27|many
CASRPPNTGELFF
TGTGCCAGCAGGCCTCCGAACACCGGGGAGCTGTTTTTT
>.|TRBJ2-7|TRBV5-6|once
CASSLAVAYEQYF
TGTGCCAGCAGCTTGGCCGTAGCATACGAGCAGTACTTC
>.|TRBJ2-7|TRBV10-3|.
CAISESEYEQYF
TGTGCCATCAGTGAGTCCGAGTACGAGCAGTACTTC
>TRBD1|TRBJ2-1|TRBV6-1|.
CASSLTGGNYEQFF
TGTGCCAGCAGTTTGACAGGGGGCAATTATGAGCAGTTCTTC
>TRBD2|TRBJ2-7|TRBV6-5|.
CASTPGGVAYEQYF
TGTGCCAGCACCCCGGGAGGCGTGGCCTACGAGCAGTACTTC
>.|TRBJ2-2|TRBV5-1|.
CASSLKIVLNTGELFF
TGCGCCAGCAGCTTGAAAATAGTTCTAAACACCGGGGAGCTGTTTTTT
>.|TRBJ2-2|TRBV6-5|.
CASSRLNTGELFF
TGTGCCAGCAGTCGTCTTAACACCGGGGAGCTGTTTTTT
>.|TRBJ2-1|TRBV4-3|.
CASSQLREGEQFF
TGCGCCAGCAGCCAACTGAGGGAAGGAGAGCAGTTCTTC
>.|TRBJ1-1|TRBV18|.
CASSPSGYTEAFF
TGTGCCAGCTCACCATCTGGGTACACTGAAGCTTTCTTT
>.|TRBJ1-2|TRBV6-1|few
CASSTKVWGYTF
TGTGCCAGCAGCACTAAGGTTTGGGGCTACACCTTC
>.|TRBJ2-2|TRBV5-1|.
CASSPQGGRGLPGELFF
TGCGCCAGCAGCCCACAGGGAGGCCGCGGTCTCCCCGGGGAGCTGTTTTTT
>.|TRBJ2-7|TRBV5-4|.
CASSLVGRQGGYEQYF
TGTGCCAGCAGCTTGGTGGGGCGTCAGGGTGGGTACGAGCAGTACTTC
>TRBD1|TRBJ2-2|TRBV4-3|.
CASSQDWFGTADTGELFF
TGCGCCAGCAGCCAAGATTGGTTCGGGACAGCTGACACCGGGGAGCTGTTTTTT
>.|TRBJ1-6|TRBV2|.
CASSNRPSNSPLHF
TGTGCCAGCAGTAACAGGCCCTCAAATTCACCCCTCCACTTT
>.|TRBJ2-1|TRBV10-2|once
CASSFLGANEQFF
TGCGCCAGCAGTTTTCTAGGGGCCAATGAGCAGTTCTTC
>.|TRBJ1-5|TRBV6-5|.
CASSWGDGNQPQHF
TGTGCCAGCAGTTGGGGGGACGGGAATCAGCCCCAGCATTTT
>TRBD1|TRBJ1-1|TRBV5-1|.
CASSLRPPGGLNTEAFF
TGCGCCAGCAGCTTACGGCCCCCAGGGGGCTTGAACACTGAAGCTTTCTTT
>.|TRBJ1-2|TRBV15|once
CATSRDRSISYGYTF
TGTGCCACCAGCAGAGATCGGTCGATAAGCTATGGCTACACCTTC
>.|TRBJ1-2|TRBV28|.
CASSLIQGNYGYTF
TGTGCCAGCAGTTTAATCCAGGGGAACTATGGCTACACCTTC
>TRBD1|TRBJ1-1|TRBV5-1|.
CASSLHGQGESAFF
TGCGCCAGCAGCTTACACGGACAGGGGGAATCAGCTTTCTTT
>.|TRBJ2-5|TRBV30|.
CAWRWYLDPKAAQYF
TGTGCCTGGAGATGGTATTTGGACCCTAAGGCGGCCCAGTACTTC
>.|TRBJ2-3|TRBV2|once
CASALGTYLDTQYF
TGTGCCAGCGCTCTAGGGACTTACCTGGATACGCAGTATTTT
>.|TRBJ2-5|TRBV4-3|few
CASSQTGASGETQYF
TGCGCCAGCAGCCAAACCGGGGCCTCGGGAGAGACCCAGTACTTC
>.|TRBJ1-4|TRBV7-9|.
CASSLGSLSEKLFF
TGTGCCAGCAGCTTAGGTTCCCTGAGTGAAAAACTGTTTTTT
>.|TRBJ1-5|TRBV27|.
CASRDRPYSNQPQHF
TGTGCCAGCCGAGATAGACCGTATAGCAATCAGCCCCAGCATTTT
>.|TRBJ1-3|TRBV7-9|.
CASSPISSGNTIYF
TGTGCCAGCAGCCCTATTAGCTCTGGAAACACCATATATTTT
>TRBD1|TRBJ1-2|TRBV6-1|.
CASRVQGVGGYTF
TGTGCCAGCAGGGTACAGGGGGTGGGTGGCTACACCTTC
>.|TRBJ2-5|TRBV6-6|.
CASSLDFRGTQYF
TGTGCCAGCAGTCTGGACTTCCGCGGGACCCAGTACTTC
>TRBD1|TRBJ1-6|TRBV19|few
CASSIRGTADNSPLHF
TGTGCCAGTAGTATAAGGGGGACAGCAGATAATTCACCCCTCCACTTT
>.|TRBJ2-6|TRBV6-1|.
CASSVSGNSGANVLTF
TGTGCCAGCAGTGTGTCAGGGAATTCTGGGGCCAACGTCCTGACTTTC
>.|TRBJ1-1|TRBV6-5|once
CASSYSRGALNTEAFF
TGTGCCAGCAGTTACTCTCGGGGGGCTCTTAACACTGAAGCTTTCTTT
>.|TRBJ1-6|TRBV5-6|few
CASSLGGNSPLHF
TGTGCCAGCAGCTTGGGGGGGAATTCACCCCTCCACTTT
>.|TRBJ2-1|TRBV5-1|.
CASSLERTTYNEQFF
TGCGCCAGCAGCCTAGAGCGGACTACCTACAATGAGCAGTTCTTC
>.|TRBJ2-3|TRBV28|.
CASTPRGGGTDTQYF
TGTGCCAGCACTCCTCGAGGGGGTGGGACAGATACGCAGTATTTT
>.|TRBJ2-1|TRBV7-2|once
CASGSFSYNEQFF
TGTGCAAGTGGGAGTTTCTCCTACAATGAGCAGTTCTTC
>TRBD2|TRBJ2-5|TRBV30|.
CAWSLASGGALETQYF
TGTGCCTGGAGTCTCGCTAGCGGGGGGGCCTTAGAGACCCAGTACTTC
>.|TRBJ2-1|TRBV12-2|.
CASRPRGLKYHNEQFF
TGTGCAAGTCGCCCGAGGGGGCTTAAATACCACAATGAGCAGTTCTTC
>TRBD2|TRBJ2-1|TRBV30|.
CAWRAFGIAGECLF
TGTGCCTGGAGAGCCTTTGGGATAGCGGGAGAGTGCCTCTTC
>.|TRBJ2-7|TRBV7-2|many
CASSSQGTGTYEQYF
TGTGCCAGCAGCTCCCAAGGAACAGGGACCTACGAGCAGTACTTC
>.|TRBJ2-7|TRBV6-4|once
CANLRTDGYEQYF
TGTGCCAACCTCCGGACAGACGGCTACGAGCAGTACTTC
>TRBD1|TRBJ1-5|TRBV19|.
CASSETGVHQPQHF
TGTGCCAGTAGTGAGACAGGGGTTCATCAGCCCCAGCATTTT
>TRBD2|TRBJ2-2|TRBV7-3|.
CASGPGLAAGELFF
TGTGCCAGCGGGCCGGGACTAGCCGCCGGGGAGCTGTTTTTT
>.|TRBJ2-1|TRBV2|.
CATRALEGYNEQFF
TGTGCCACCAGAGCCCTCGAGGGGTACAATGAGCAGTTCTTC
>.|TRBJ2-7|TRBV7-2|.
CASSFLGTYEQYF
TGTGCCAGCAGCTTTTTGGGGACCTACGAGCAGTACTTC